Following are 12 T cell receptor beta chains from one sample sequenced in a study of T cell repertoires in cytomegalovirus infection. In TCRdb, the reads were re-called with MiXCR into one record per CDR3 protein. The table records hundreds of thousands of distinct CDR3 sequences, about 20% of them present only once. The material sequenced was CD8+ T cells from PBMCs. The receptors shown here come from a human donor in good health (CMV status not recorded). Some clones in this sample may be carry-over from other donors' samples.

This clonotype was counted many times. The rearrangement uses TRBV7-2 and TRBJ2-3, with a weak D call TRBD2 (6 bases). Germline V lookup: CDR1 SGHTA, CDR2 FQGNSA. The ends were cut back, 4 bases at V and 0 bases at J, with 20 bases in the middle. CDR3 length: 18 amino acids. The CDR3 region has the DNA TGTGCCAGCAGCTCCGAAGGATTTAGCGGTGCCAGCACAGATACGCAGTATTTT. It translates to CASSSEGFSGASTDTQYF. Using reference TRBV7-2 and TRBJ2-3 for the parts outside the CDR3, the full variable domain is GAGVSQSPSNKVTEKGKDVELRCDPISGHTALYWYRQSLGQGLEFLIYFQGNSAPDKSGLPSDRFSAERTGGSVSTLTIQRTQQEDSAVYLCASSSEGFSGASTDTQYFGPGTRLTVL.

This clonotype has just a few counts. The chain is built from TRBV27 and TRBJ2-3; 7 bases align to TRBD2. This CDR3 comprises 15 residues. Per the germline V gene, CDR1 is MNHEY and CDR2 is SMNVEV (reference sequence). J gave up 2 bases and V 5 bases, and 7 bases lay outside the gene matches. CDR3 region: CASSPRDYLTDTQYF. The CDR3 DNA follows: TGTGCCAGCAGTCCTCGGGACTACCTCACAGATACGCAGTATTTT.

This clonotype was seen many times. J is TRBJ1-2 and V is TRBV27, with TRBD1 as a possible D gene (5 bases). The CDR3 consists of 16 residues. V dropped 5 bases and J dropped 2 bases, with 18 bases sitting between them. The germline CDR1 and CDR2 sequences are MNHEY and SMNVEV (reference sequence). CDR3 sequence reads: CASSETPGLINYGYTF. The CDR3 nucleotides are TGTGCCAGCAGTGAGACACCGGGACTTATAAACTATGGCTACACCTTC.

This clonotype was recorded many times. The chain links TRBV13 to TRBJ2-1; TRBD2 matches at 9 bases. The CDR3 has 17 residues. V shed 5 bases and J 1 base; nucleotides not matched to a gene: 9. The germline V gene has CDR1 PRHDT and CDR2 FYEKMQ (reference sequence). The CDR3 DNA reads as TGTGCCAGCAGCCCTCTCGGCGGGGGGGAGTCCTACAATGAGCAGTTCTTC. This codes for CASSPLGGGESYNEQFF.

A single count supports this clonotype. This chain links TRBV10-3 with TRBJ1-2, with D uncertain. Germline V gene data show CDR1 as ENHRY and CDR2 as SYGVKD. This CDR3 has 13 residues. V lost 3 bases and J lost 3, with 8 bases in between. CDR3 sequence reads: CAISDNGHYGYTF. In DNA form, the CDR3 reads TGTGCCATCAGTGACAACGGACACTATGGCTACACCTTC.

The table lists this clonotype with many counts. This chain links TRBV28 with TRBJ2-1; 7 bases align to TRBD2. Germline V gene lookup returns CDR1 MDHEN and CDR2 SYDVKM. Losses at the gene ends were 3 bases for V and 5 bases for J; bases not matched to a gene: 10. The CDR3 length is 16 residues. The DNA for the CDR3 is TGTGCCAGCAGTTTCCGTCCGGGCGGGAGCAACAATGAGCAGTTCTTC. Translating it yields CASSFRPGGSNNEQFF.

This clonotype has a count of ten or more. This sequence joins TRBV4-1 and TRBJ2-4; D is possibly TRBD1 (6 bases). Per germline, CDR1 MGHRA and CDR2 YSYEKL. V was clipped by 1 base and J by 7 bases, with 17 bases between them. CDR3 size: 16 residues. The DNA for the CDR3 is TGCGCCAGCAGCCAAGGGTTTGGAACAGGGTCGAACATTCAGTACTTC. Protein: CASSQGFGTGSNIQYF.

This clonotype was detected many times. The chain couples TRBV7-6 to TRBJ1-3; no firm D call. Germline lookup yields CDR1 SGHVS and CDR2 FNYEAQ. Trimming removed 5 bases at V and 1 base at J, with 6 bases between. This CDR3 region has 13 residues. The CDR3 here is CASSGSSGNTIYF. Written as DNA, the CDR3 is TGTGCCAGCAGCGGGTCTTCTGGAAACACCATATATTTT.

This clonotype was detected only a few times. The chain combines TRBV12-3 or TRBV12-4 with TRBJ2-3; unclear D gene. V dropped 7 bases and J dropped 3 bases, with 11 bases sitting between them. The CDR3 length is 13 residues. This CDR3 reads CASNPPQTDTQYF. Here the CDR3 DNA reads TGTGCCAGCAACCCACCCCAAACAGATACGCAGTATTTT.

This clonotype occurred a few times. This chain connects TRBV10-3 to TRBJ1-1; D remains unclear. Germline CDR1 ENHRY, CDR2 SYGVKD. This CDR3 comprises 12 residues. V lost 3 bases to trimming and J lost 3 bases, with 5 bases between them. CDR3 region: CAISEVDTEAFF. The CDR3 DNA reads as TGTGCCATCAGTGAAGTGGACACTGAAGCTTTCTTT.

The rearrangement uses TRBV28 and TRBJ2-7; 7 positions agree with TRBD1. The germline gives CDR1 MDHEN, CDR2 SYDVKM. With V trimmed by 5 bases and J by 3 bases, 16 bases remained unmatched. The CDR3 consists of 17 residues. The CDR3 protein is CASSLPSRDRVNYEQYF. The CDR3 DNA reads TGTGCCAGCAGTCTCCCCTCCCGTGACAGGGTAAACTACGAGCAGTACTTC.

This clonotype came up many times. The chain carries TRBV7-8 and TRBJ2-1; possibly TRBD1 or TRBD2 for D (5 bases each). The germline V gene encodes CDR1 SGHVS and CDR2 FQNEAQ. CDR3 length: 16 residues. Deletions cut 7 bases from V and 5 bases from J, with 21 bases between. The CDR3 loop reads CASTVPSGRPNNEQFF. The CDR3, as DNA: TGTGCCAGCACCGTACCCTCGGGGCGCCCGAACAATGAGCAGTTCTTC.